The clone carrying this T cell receptor (beta chain) was found a few times. Its antigen is currently unknown. This record comes from a study of blood T cells in healthy people across ages. Overall study context: About one barcoded beta molecule per two T cells was the capture yield of template switching.

The germline gives CDR1 SQVTM, CDR2 ANQGSEA. After removal of 8 bases from V and 5 bases from J, the junction contained 19 bases not matched to a gene. This CDR3 spans 18 amino acids. It was with a sample-barcoded 5' primer and a J-beta primer mix that a second PCR of about 7 to 12 cycles was run. TCRdb called the 5' RACE reads again in MiXCR, with one record for every CDR3 protein. In the table there are 1.4 million to 1.5 million distinct CDR3 sequences, roughly 45% of which are singletons. The study's findings and limits: There was no known CMV status for donors, so expanded clonotype changes were possibly confounded.

Sequencing used blood. The clonotype originates from a woman under 30 in good health. This chain links TRBV29-1 with TRBJ2-1, with TRBD2 identical over 12 bases. For the CDR3, the DNA is TGCAGCTACCGGACAGGGAGAAGTCTAGCGGGAGGGAACAATGAGCAGTTCTTC. Translating it yields CSYRTGRSLAGGNNEQFF.